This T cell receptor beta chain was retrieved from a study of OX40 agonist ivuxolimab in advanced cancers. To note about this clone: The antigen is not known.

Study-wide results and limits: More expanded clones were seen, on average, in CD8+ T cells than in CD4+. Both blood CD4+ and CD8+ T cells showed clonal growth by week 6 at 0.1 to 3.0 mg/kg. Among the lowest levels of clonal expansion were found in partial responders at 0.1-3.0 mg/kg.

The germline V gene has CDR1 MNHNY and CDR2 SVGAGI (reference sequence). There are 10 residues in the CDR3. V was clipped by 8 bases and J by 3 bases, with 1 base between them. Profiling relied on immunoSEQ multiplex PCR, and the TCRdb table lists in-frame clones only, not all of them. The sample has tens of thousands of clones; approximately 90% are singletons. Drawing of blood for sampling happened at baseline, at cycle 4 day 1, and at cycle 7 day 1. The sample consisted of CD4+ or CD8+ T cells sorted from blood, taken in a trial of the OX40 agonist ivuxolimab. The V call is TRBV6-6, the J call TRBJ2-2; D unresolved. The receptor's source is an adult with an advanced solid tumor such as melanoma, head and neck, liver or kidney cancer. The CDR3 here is CASYTGELFF. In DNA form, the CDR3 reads TGTGCCAGCTACACCGGGGAGCTGTTTTTT.